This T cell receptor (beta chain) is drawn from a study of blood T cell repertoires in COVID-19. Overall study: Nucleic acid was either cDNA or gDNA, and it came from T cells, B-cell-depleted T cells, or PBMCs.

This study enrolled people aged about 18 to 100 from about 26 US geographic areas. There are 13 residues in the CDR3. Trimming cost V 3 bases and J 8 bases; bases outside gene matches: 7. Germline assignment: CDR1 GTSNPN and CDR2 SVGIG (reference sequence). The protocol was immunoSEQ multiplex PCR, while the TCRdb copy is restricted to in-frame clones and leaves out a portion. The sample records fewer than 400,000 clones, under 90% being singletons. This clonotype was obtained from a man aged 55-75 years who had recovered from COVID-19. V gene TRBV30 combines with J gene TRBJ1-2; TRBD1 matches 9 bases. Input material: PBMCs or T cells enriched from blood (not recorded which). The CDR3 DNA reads TGTGCCTGGAGGACCACAGGGGGCGGGGGCTACACCTTC. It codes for CAWRTTGGGGYTF.